The present T cell receptor (beta chain) was sequenced within a study of cytotoxic CD8 clonotypes in ibrutinib-treated CLL. Study-wide findings and caveats: Sustained-remission patients were sampled at one set of times and progressing patients at different ones. Clonality at baseline surpassed age-matched healthy donors and tracked circulating CD8+ T-cell counts.

Concerning this clone: The antigen is unknown.

Trimming cost V 4 bases and J 6 bases; bases outside gene matches: 9. CDR1 is SNHLY and CDR2 is FYNNEI in the germline V gene. CDR3 length: 15 residues. Using immunoSEQ multiplex PCR, the repertoire was profiled, and TCRdb retains in-frame clones only, with some absent. The table shows around 160,000 clones, with over 75% occurring only once. The receptor's source is a human donor with chronic lymphocytic leukemia. This material consisted of PBMCs, taken at disease progression, from a patient treated with ibrutinib. The chain recombines TRBV2 with TRBJ2-7, with 10 bases lining up with TRBD1. In DNA, the CDR3 is TGTGCCAGCAGTGTGGTCAGACAGGGGGCGGGCGAGCAGTACTTC. It yields the protein CASSVVRQGAGEQYF.